What follows are 26 T cell receptor beta chains derived from one specimen sequenced in a study of post-analysis software for immune sequencing data. Their antigen targets remain unknown. TCR beta cDNA libraries had unique molecular identifiers. From the PCR reads, TCRdb called clonotypes with MiXCR, one entry per CDR3 protein. The sample lists approximately 400,000 distinct CDR3 sequences, about a third occurring once. Overall study results and limits: Five or six TRBV segments, TRBV5-6, TRBV5-1 and TRBV20-1 among them, were found more frequent in patients than controls.

The sequencing input was blood. The receptors were gathered from a girl under 18 with multiple sclerosis.

This clonotype was seen a few times. This chain joins TRBV7-9 and TRBJ1-5; the D gene is possibly TRBD1 (5 bases). The V gene lost 4 bases and the J gene lost 1 base, with 14 bases spanning the gap. This CDR3 comprises 16 residues. Germline values: CDR1 SEHNR, CDR2 FQNEAQ (reference sequence). CDR3 loop: CASSSGLGLSNQPQHF. Written as DNA, the CDR3 is TGTGCCAGCAGCTCAGGGCTGGGATTAAGCAATCAGCCCCAGCATTTT.

This chain joins TRBV29-1 and TRBJ1-2; TRBD1 aligns across 8 bases. CDR3 length: 12 residues. The germline V gene has CDR1 SQVTM and CDR2 ANQGSEA. V lost 8 bases to trimming and J lost 4 bases; unmatched junction nucleotides: 6. The CDR3 DNA reads TGCAGCACGCCGACAGGGGTCTATGGCTACACCTTC. Its translation: CSTPTGVYGYTF.

The chain employs TRBV5-4 and TRBJ2-3; perhaps TRBD1 as D (6 bases). Germline V gives CDR1 SGHNT, CDR2 YYREEE (reference sequence). This CDR3 is 17 amino acids long. Trimming took off 0 bases at V and 4 bases at J, with 18 bases between the two ends. CDR3 in amino acids: CASSLAATGLRADTQYF. The DNA for the CDR3 is TGTGCCAGCAGCTTGGCAGCTACAGGGTTGAGGGCAGATACGCAGTATTTT.

The chain is built from TRBV7-2 and TRBJ2-1; D perhaps matches TRBD1 (6 bases). There are 14 residues in the CDR3. V gave up 4 bases and J gave up 8 bases, with 15 bases separating them. The germline V gene encodes CDR1 SGHTA and CDR2 FQGNSA. The CDR3: CTSSSMRQEDEQFF. In DNA, the CDR3 is TGTACCAGCAGCTCGATGAGACAGGAGGATGAGCAGTTCTTC.

J is TRBJ2-5 and V is TRBV12-3 or TRBV12-4; D gene unclear. Trimming removed 6 bases at V and 9 bases at J, with 14 bases between. This CDR3 is 12 amino acids long. In nucleotides, the CDR3 is TGTGCCAGCAGCCCCCCAGTTCCGCCCCAGTACTTC. It codes for CASSPPVPPQYF.

V is TRBV13 and J is TRBJ2-7; 11 nucleotides align to TRBD1. Germline V gene lookup returns CDR1 PRHDT and CDR2 FYEKMQ (reference sequence). V dropped 2 bases and J dropped 4; count of bases not matched to a gene: 4. The CDR3 covers 15 residues. Written as DNA, the CDR3 is TGTGCCAGCAGCTTACGCGGACAGGGGGCTTACGAGCAGTACTTC. It encodes CASSLRGQGAYEQYF.

The V gene is TRBV7-9, the J gene TRBJ2-3; 9 nucleotides match TRBD1. The CDR3 sequence is 17 residues long. From germline, CDR1 is SEHNR and CDR2 FQNEAQ (reference sequence). The junction had 11 bases not matched to a gene; V was cut back by 5 bases and J by 2 bases. CDR3 amino acids: CASSPYSTGGPTDTQYF. The CDR3 nucleotides are TGTGCCAGCAGCCCCTATAGTACAGGGGGCCCCACAGATACGCAGTATTTT. Drawing the rest from reference TRBV7-9 and TRBJ2-3, the complete variable domain is DTGVSQNPRHKITKRGQNVTFRCDPISEHNRLYWYRQTLGQGPEFLTYFQNEAQLEKSRLLSDRFSAERPKGSFSTLEIQRTEQGDSAMYLCASSPYSTGGPTDTQYFGPGTRLTVL.

This chain uses TRBV7-2 with TRBJ2-7; D gene ambiguous. Germline V gene data show CDR1 as SGHTA and CDR2 as FQGNSA. The V end lost 7 bases, the J end lost 0 bases, and 10 bases lay between the germline ends. The CDR3 covers 13 residues. The CDR3 here is CASTKFDSYEQYF. CDR3 in DNA: TGTGCCAGCACAAAGTTTGACTCCTACGAGCAGTACTTC. Using reference TRBV7-2 and TRBJ2-7 for the parts outside the CDR3, the full variable domain is GAGVSQSPSNKVTEKGKDVELRCDPISGHTALYWYRQSLGQGLEFLIYFQGNSAPDKSGLPSDRFSAERTGGSVSTLTIQRTQQEDSAVYLCASTKFDSYEQYFGPGTRLTVT.

This chain joins TRBV20-1 and TRBJ2-5; D tentatively reads TRBD1 or TRBD2 (6 bases each). Looked up from germline, CDR1 is DFQATT and CDR2 is SNEGSKA (reference sequence). V dropped 5 bases and J dropped 11 bases, with 15 bases sitting between them. This CDR3 is built from 11 residues. The CDR3 DNA follows: TGCAGTGCTCGCACGGGGGCTAAGCAGTACTTC. Translation: CSARTGAKQYF.

V gene TRBV3-1 combines with J gene TRBJ2-5; perhaps TRBD2 as D (6 bases). CDR3 length equals 18 residues. Germline-derived CDR1 and CDR2 are LGHDT and YNNKEL (reference sequence). V gave up 0 bases and J gave up 5 bases, with 22 bases separating them. The CDR3 DNA is TGTGCCAGCAGCCAAGATTCCCCGCGGGCGGGGAGGACGGAGACCCAGTACTTC. Its protein is CASSQDSPRAGRTETQYF.

This clonotype turned up a few times. An end of the junction does not agree with germline; a read error may underlie this. The rearrangement joins TRBV10-3 to TRBJ1-1; 7 nucleotides agree with TRBD1. From germline, CDR1 is ENHRY and CDR2 SYGVKD. The CDR3 loop spans 14 amino acids. CDR3: CATSPGQLNTEAFF. The CDR3 bases are TGTGCCACCAGTCCGGGACAGTTGAACACTGAAGCTTTCTTT.

This clonotype was detected only a few times. V is TRBV7-9 and J is TRBJ2-7, with 9 positions matching TRBD2. CDR3 length equals 16 residues. Germline lookup yields CDR1 SEHNR and CDR2 FQNEAQ (reference sequence). Trimming at V came to 5 bases and at J to 2 bases, leaving 10 bases not matched to a gene. CDR3 nucleotides: TGTGCCAGCAGCCCTCAGCGGTCTAGCGGGACCTACGAGCAGTACTTC. Residues: CASSPQRSSGTYEQYF.

The chain recombines TRBV4-3 with TRBJ1-1; TRBD1 matches 11 bases. Germline V gene lookup returns CDR1 LGHNA and CDR2 YSLEER. The CDR3 is 18 amino acids. Trimming took 0 bases from V and 6 from J; bases not matched to a gene: 12. In DNA form, the CDR3 reads TGCGCCAGCAGCCAAGATTTGGGGACCCGGACAGGGGGCCCTGAAGCTTTCTTT. It encodes CASSQDLGTRTGGPEAFF.

This chain uses TRBV29-1 with TRBJ1-5; no clear D. CDR3 size: 12 residues. The germline V gene has CDR1 SQVTM and CDR2 ANQGSEA. V lost 4 bases and J lost 1, with 5 bases in between. The chain's CDR3 is CSVGGSNQPQHF. The CDR3 DNA follows: TGCAGCGTTGGCGGGAGCAATCAGCCCCAGCATTTT.

The sample holds a few counts of this clonotype. This chain links TRBV7-9 with TRBJ1-2; D ambiguous. Germline V gene lookup returns CDR1 SEHNR and CDR2 FQNEAQ (reference sequence). V lost 1 base to trimming and J lost 0 bases, with 18 bases between them. CDR3 length equals 18 residues. Written as DNA, the CDR3 is TGTGCCAGCAGCTTAGGAAGGTGGATTGGGAGGGCTAACTATGGCTACACCTTC. This sequence encodes CASSLGRWIGRANYGYTF.

This clonotype occurred a few times. This chain uses TRBV5-6 with TRBJ1-2; 8 nucleotides align to TRBD1. The CDR3 covers 15 residues. CDR1 and CDR2 from the germline V gene are SGHDT and YYEEEE. Germline trimming cut 4 bases from V and 5 bases from J; bases unmatched to any gene: 10. CDR3 sequence reads: CASSPDRGRAYGYTF. CDR3 nucleotides: TGTGCCAGCAGCCCCGACAGGGGAAGAGCTTATGGCTACACCTTC.

This clonotype was counted at least ten times. The chain uses TRBV20-1 and TRBJ2-7; 11 nucleotides line up with TRBD1. This CDR3 has 12 amino acids. J was trimmed by 6 bases and V by 6 bases; bases with no gene match: 4. Germline V gene data show CDR1 as DFQATT and CDR2 as SNEGSKA (reference sequence). CDR3 coding DNA: TGCAGTGCCTGGACAGGGGGCGGCGAGCAGTACTTC. This gives the protein CSAWTGGGEQYF.

This clonotype showed up just a few times. The chain recombines TRBV7-9 with TRBJ2-1; D tentatively fits TRBD1 or TRBD2 (5 bases each). Trimming took off 7 bases at V and 9 bases at J, with 16 bases between the two ends. The CDR3 runs to 13 residues. The germline gives CDR1 SEHNR, CDR2 FQNEAQ (reference sequence). This CDR3 is CASNPDLGTEQFF. In nucleotides, the CDR3 is TGTGCCAGCAACCCCGACCTGGGGACTGAGCAGTTCTTC.

The chain carries TRBV7-9 and TRBJ2-7, with D possibly being TRBD2 (5 bases). The V end lost 1 base, the J end lost 7 bases, and 8 bases lay between the germline ends. This CDR3 is built from 12 residues. CDR1 SEHNR and CDR2 FQNEAQ come from the germline V gene (reference sequence). The CDR3 DNA is TGTGCCAGCAGCTTAGTAGCGTGGGAGCAGTACTTC. This sequence encodes CASSLVAWEQYF. Full variable domain (rest looked up from reference TRBV7-9 and TRBJ2-7): DTGVSQNPRHKITKRGQNVTFRCDPISEHNRLYWYRQTLGQGPEFLTYFQNEAQLEKSRLLSDRFSAERPKGSFSTLEIQRTEQGDSAMYLCASSLVAWEQYFGPGTRLTVT.

The chain employs TRBV29-1 and TRBJ1-2, with 11 bases lining up with TRBD1. Germline-derived CDR1 and CDR2 are SQVTM and ANQGSEA. Trimming at V came to 5 bases and at J to 7 bases, leaving 9 bases not matched to a gene. The CDR3 loop spans 14 amino acids. The CDR3 here is CSVLQDRGLGGYTF. CDR3 DNA: TGCAGCGTTCTACAGGACAGGGGGCTGGGTGGCTACACCTTC.

The genes are TRBV7-9 and TRBJ2-7; D gene ambiguous. The CDR3 consists of 13 residues. Germline V CDR1 and CDR2: SEHNR, FQNEAQ (reference sequence). Trimming cost V 5 bases and J 5 bases, with 13 bases left between them. This CDR3 reads CASSPDTTDEQYF. Written as DNA, the CDR3 is TGTGCCAGCAGCCCCGACACCACCGACGAGCAGTACTTC.

In its sample, this clonotype was seen a few times. The V gene is TRBV6-5, the J gene TRBJ2-7; D is possibly TRBD1 (6 bases). The CDR3 extends over 15 amino acids. The germline V and J ends were trimmed by 6 bases and 0 bases, with 15 bases remaining between them. Germline V gene lookup returns CDR1 MNHEY and CDR2 SVGAGI. The CDR3 nucleotides are TGTGCCAGCAGCCCCACACAGACAGGCTCCTACGAGCAGTACTTC. It codes for CASSPTQTGSYEQYF.

A few counts support this clonotype. The genes are TRBV4-3 and TRBJ2-3, with TRBD1 matching over 7 bases. The length of the CDR3 is 15 residues. Trimming cost V 3 bases and J 1 base; bases outside gene matches: 4. Per germline, CDR1 LGHNA and CDR2 YSLEER. The CDR3 sequence: CASSQIGQGTDTQYF. In nucleotides, the CDR3 is TGCGCCAGCAGCCAGATTGGACAGGGCACAGATACGCAGTATTTT.

Only a few counts were recorded for this clonotype. The CDR3 DNA sequence: TGTGCCAGCAGCTCGGGACAGACGGAGACCCAGTACTTC. Translation: CASSSGQTETQYF. The chain combines TRBV11-3 with TRBJ2-5; TRBD1 matches 7 bases. V shed 4 bases, J shed 5 bases, and the junction held 4 bases outside the gene matches. CDR3 length: 13 amino acids. Germline values: CDR1 SGHNT, CDR2 YENEEA.

This chain connects TRBV6-5 to TRBJ2-5; a possible D gene is TRBD2 (7 bases). Trimming removed 2 bases at V and 5 bases at J, with 15 bases between. CDR1 is MNHEY, CDR2 SVGAGI, per germline. The CDR3 contains 15 residues. The CDR3: CASSYAEGGPETQYF. For the CDR3, the DNA is TGTGCCAGCAGTTACGCGGAGGGGGGGCCGGAGACCCAGTACTTC.

V and J are TRBV28 and TRBJ2-3; 7 positions match TRBD1. There are 13 residues in the CDR3. The junction had 0 bases not matched to a gene; V was cut back by 5 bases and J by 1 base. Per the germline V gene, CDR1 is MDHEN and CDR2 is SYDVKM. The CDR3 reads CASSGQGTDTQYF. The CDR3 nucleotides are TGTGCCAGCAGTGGACAGGGCACAGATACGCAGTATTTT.